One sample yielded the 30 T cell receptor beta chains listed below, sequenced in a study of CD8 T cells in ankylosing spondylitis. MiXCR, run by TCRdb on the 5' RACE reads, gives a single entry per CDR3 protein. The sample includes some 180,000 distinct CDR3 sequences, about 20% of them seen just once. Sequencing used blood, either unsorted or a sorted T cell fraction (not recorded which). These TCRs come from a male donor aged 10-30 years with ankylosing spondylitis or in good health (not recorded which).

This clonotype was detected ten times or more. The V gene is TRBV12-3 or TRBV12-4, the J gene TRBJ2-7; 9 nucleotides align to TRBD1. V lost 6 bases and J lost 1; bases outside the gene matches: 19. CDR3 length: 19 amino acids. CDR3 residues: CASRNRDRPWGQGSYEQYV. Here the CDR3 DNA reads TGTGCCAGCAGGAACCGGGACAGACCCTGGGGACAGGGATCCTACGAGCAGTACGTC.

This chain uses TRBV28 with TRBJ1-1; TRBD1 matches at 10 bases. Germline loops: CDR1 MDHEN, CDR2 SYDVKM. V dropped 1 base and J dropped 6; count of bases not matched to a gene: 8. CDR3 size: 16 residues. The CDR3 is CASSLLPGQGTAEAFF. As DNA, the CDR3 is TGTGCCAGCAGTTTATTGCCGGGACAGGGGACCGCTGAAGCTTTCTTT. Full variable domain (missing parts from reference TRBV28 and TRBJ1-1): DVKVTQSSRYLVKRTGEKVFLECVQDMDHENMFWYRQDPGLGLRLIYFSYDVKMKEKGDIPEGYSVSREKKERFSLILESASTNQTSMYLCASSLLPGQGTAEAFFGQGTRLTVV.

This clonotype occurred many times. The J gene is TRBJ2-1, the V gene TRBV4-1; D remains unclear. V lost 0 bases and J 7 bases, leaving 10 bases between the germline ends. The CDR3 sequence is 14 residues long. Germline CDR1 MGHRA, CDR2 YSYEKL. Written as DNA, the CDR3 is TGCGCCAGCAGCCAAGATTTAGGCGGAAATGAGCAGTTCTTC. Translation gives CASSQDLGGNEQFF.

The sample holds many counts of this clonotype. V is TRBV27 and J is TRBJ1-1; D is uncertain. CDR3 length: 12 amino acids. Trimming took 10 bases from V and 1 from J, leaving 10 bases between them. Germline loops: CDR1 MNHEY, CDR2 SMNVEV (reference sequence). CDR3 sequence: CATRGPNTEAFF. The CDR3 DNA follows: TGTGCCACCCGGGGTCCGAACACTGAAGCTTTCTTT.

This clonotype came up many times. The CDR3 bases are TGTGCCACCAGTGACAACGTTCAGGGAGCTTTCTTT. Translated: CATSDNVQGAFF. This chain connects TRBV24-1 to TRBJ1-1; TRBD1 is a possible D gene (5 bases). Trimming removed 4 bases at V and 10 bases at J, with 12 bases between. CDR1 is KGHDR and CDR2 is SFDVKD in the germline V gene. The CDR3 extends over 12 amino acids.

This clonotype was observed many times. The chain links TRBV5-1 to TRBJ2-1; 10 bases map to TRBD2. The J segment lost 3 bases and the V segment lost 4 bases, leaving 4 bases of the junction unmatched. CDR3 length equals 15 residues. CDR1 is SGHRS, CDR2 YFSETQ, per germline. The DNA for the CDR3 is TGCGCCAGCAGCCTTCTAGCGGGAGACTACAATGAGCAGTTCTTC. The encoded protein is CASSLLAGDYNEQFF.

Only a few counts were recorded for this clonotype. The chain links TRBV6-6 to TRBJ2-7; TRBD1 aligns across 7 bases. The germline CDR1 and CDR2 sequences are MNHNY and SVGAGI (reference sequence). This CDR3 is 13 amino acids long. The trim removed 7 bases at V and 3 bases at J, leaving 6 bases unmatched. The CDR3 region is CASTKGQLYEQYF. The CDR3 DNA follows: TGTGCCAGCACCAAGGGACAGCTCTACGAGCAGTACTTC.

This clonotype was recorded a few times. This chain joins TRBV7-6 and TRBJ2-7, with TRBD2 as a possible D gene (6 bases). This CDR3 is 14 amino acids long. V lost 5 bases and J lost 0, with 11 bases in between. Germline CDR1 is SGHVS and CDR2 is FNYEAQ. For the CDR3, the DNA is TGTGCCAGCAGCGTCCTTAGCGGCTCCTACGAGCAGTACTTC. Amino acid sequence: CASSVLSGSYEQYF.

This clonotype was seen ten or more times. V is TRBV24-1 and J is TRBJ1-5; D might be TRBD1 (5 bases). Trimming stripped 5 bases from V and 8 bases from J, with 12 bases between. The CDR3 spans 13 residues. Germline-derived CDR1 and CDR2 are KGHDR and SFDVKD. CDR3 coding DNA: TGTGCCACCAGTGGGGACCAACAGGAGCCCCAGCATTTT. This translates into CATSGDQQEPQHF.

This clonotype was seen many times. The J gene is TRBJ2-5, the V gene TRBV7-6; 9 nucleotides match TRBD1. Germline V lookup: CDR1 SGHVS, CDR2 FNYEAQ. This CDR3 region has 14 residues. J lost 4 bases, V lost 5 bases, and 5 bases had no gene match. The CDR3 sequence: CASSRSDRGETQYF. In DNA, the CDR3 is TGTGCCAGCAGCCGATCGGACAGGGGAGAGACCCAGTACTTC.

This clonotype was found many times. This chain's CDR3 is CSAESSGARHEQFF. DNA for the CDR3: TGCAGTGCGGAATCCTCAGGGGCGCGCCATGAGCAGTTCTTC. This chain connects TRBV20-1 to TRBJ2-1, with a tentative D call TRBD1 (6 bases). Trimming stripped 6 bases from V and 8 bases from J, with 20 bases between. The CDR3 covers 14 residues. Germline V lookup: CDR1 DFQATT, CDR2 SNEGSKA (reference sequence).

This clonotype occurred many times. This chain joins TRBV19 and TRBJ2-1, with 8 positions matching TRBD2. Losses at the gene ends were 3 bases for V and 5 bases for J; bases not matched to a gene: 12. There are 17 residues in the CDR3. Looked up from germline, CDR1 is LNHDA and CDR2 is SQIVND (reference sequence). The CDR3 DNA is TGTGCCAGTAGTATTACCCCCCCCGGGAGGGGGGACAATGAGCAGTTCTTC. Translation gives CASSITPPGRGDNEQFF.

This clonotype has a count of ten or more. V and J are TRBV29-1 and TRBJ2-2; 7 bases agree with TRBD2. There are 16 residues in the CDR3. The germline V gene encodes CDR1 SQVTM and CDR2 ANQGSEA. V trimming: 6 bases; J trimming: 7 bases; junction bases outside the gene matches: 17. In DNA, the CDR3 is TGCAGCGTCCTTCAGGTGCCTAGCGGACGCGGCGGGGAGCTGTTTTTT. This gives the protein CSVLQVPSGRGGELFF.

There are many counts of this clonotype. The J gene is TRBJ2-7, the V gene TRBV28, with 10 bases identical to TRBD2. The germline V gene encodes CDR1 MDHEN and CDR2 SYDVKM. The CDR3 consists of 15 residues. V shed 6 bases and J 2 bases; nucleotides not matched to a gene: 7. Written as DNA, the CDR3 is TGTGCCAGCAGATGGGGAGGGACTAGCGCCTACGAGCAGTACTTC. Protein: CASRWGGTSAYEQYF.

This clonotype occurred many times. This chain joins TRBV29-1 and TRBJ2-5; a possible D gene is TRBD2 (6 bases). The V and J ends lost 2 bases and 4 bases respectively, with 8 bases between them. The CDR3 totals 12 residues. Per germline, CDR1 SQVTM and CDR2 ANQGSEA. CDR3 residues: CSVESGRETQYF. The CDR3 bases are TGCAGCGTTGAATCCGGGAGAGAGACCCAGTACTTC.

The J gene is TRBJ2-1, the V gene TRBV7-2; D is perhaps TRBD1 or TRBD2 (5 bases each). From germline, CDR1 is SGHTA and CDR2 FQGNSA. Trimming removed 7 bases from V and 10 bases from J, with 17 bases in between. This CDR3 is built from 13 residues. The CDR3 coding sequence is TGTGCCAGCACCTTGGGGACCTTGAGGGAGCAGTTCTTC. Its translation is CASTLGTLREQFF.

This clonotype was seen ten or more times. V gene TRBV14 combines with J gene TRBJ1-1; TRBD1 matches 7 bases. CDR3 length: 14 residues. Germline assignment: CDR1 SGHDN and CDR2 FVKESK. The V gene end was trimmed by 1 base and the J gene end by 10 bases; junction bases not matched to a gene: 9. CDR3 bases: TGTGCCAGCAGCCAAGCAGGGGGGATTACAGGAGCTTTCTTT. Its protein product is CASSQAGGITGAFF.

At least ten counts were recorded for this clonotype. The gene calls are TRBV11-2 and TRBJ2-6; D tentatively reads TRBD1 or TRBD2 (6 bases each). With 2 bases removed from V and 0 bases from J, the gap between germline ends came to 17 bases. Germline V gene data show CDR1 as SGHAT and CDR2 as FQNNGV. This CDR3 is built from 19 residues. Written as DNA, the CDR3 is TGTGCCAGCAGCTTATCCCCCTCACGGGGGCCCTCTGGGGCCAACGTCCTGACTTTC. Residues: CASSLSPSRGPSGANVLTF.

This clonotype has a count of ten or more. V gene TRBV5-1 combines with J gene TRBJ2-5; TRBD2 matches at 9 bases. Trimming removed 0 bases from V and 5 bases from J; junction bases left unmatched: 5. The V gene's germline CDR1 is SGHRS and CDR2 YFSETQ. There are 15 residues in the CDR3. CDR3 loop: CASSLVAGAVETQYF. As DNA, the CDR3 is TGCGCCAGCAGCTTGGTAGCGGGAGCGGTTGAGACCCAGTACTTC.

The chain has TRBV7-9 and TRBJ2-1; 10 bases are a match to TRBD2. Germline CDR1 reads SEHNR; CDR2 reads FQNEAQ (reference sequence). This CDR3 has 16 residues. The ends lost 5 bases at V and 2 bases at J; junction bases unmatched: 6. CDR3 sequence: CASSSSGTSAYNEQFF. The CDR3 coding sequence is TGTGCCAGCAGCAGCTCCGGGACTAGCGCCTACAATGAGCAGTTCTTC.

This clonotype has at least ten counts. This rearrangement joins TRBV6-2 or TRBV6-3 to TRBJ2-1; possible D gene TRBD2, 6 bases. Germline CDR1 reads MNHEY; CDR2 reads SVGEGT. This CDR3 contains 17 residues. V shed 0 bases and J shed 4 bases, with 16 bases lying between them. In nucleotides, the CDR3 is TGTGCCAGCAGTTACTCTGTGGCCGGGGAGGCATACAATGAGCAGTTCTTC. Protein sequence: CASSYSVAGEAYNEQFF.

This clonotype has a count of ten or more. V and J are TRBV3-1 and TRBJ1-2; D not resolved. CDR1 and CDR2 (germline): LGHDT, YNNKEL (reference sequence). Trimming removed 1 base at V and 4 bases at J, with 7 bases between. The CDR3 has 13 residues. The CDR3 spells CASSQGSLYGYTF. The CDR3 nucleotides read TGTGCCAGCAGCCAAGGGAGTCTCTATGGCTACACCTTC.

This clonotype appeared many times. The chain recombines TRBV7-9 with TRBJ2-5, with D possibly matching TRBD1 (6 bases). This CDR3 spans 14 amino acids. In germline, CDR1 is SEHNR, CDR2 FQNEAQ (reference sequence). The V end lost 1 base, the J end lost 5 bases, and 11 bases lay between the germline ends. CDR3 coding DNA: TGTGCCAGCAGCTTAGTTTCAGGGGCGGAGACCCAGTACTTC. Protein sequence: CASSLVSGAETQYF.

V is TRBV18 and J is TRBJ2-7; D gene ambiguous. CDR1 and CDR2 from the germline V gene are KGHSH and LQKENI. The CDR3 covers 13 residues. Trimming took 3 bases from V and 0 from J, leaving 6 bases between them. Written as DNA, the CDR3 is TGTGCCAGCTCACCTCAGAGCTCCTACGAGCAGTACGTC. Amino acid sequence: CASSPQSSYEQYV.

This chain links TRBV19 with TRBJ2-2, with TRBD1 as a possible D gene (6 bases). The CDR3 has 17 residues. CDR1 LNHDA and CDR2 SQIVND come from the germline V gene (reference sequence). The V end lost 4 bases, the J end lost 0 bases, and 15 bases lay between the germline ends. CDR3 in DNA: TGTGCCAGTAGTACTTCAACAGGGCGCCCGAACACCGGGGAGCTGTTTTTT. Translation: CASSTSTGRPNTGELFF. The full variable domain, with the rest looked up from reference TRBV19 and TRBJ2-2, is DGGITQSPKYLFRKEGQNVTLSCEQNLNHDAMYWYRQDPGQGLRLIYYSQIVNDFQKGDIAEGYSVSREKKESFPLTVTSAQKNPTAFYLCASSTSTGRPNTGELFFGEGSRLTVL.

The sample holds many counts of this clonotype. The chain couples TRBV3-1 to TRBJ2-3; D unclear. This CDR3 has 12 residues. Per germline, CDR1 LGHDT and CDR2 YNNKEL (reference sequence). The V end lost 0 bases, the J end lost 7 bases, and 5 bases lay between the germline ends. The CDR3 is CASSQEGHTQYF. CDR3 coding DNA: TGTGCCAGCAGCCAAGAAGGCCATACGCAGTATTTT.

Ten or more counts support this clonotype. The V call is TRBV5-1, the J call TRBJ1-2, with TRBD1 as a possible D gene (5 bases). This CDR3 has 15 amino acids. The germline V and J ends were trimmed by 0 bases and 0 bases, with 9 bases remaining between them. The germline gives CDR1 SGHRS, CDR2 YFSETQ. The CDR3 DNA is TGCGCCAGCAGCTTGGGACAGTTAGCTAACTATGGCTACACCTTC. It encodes CASSLGQLANYGYTF.

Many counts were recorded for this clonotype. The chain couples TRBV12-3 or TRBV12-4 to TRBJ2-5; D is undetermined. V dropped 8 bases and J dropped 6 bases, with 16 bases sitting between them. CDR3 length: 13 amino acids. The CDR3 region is CASGYGLGQTQYF. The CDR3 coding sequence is TGTGCCAGCGGCTACGGGTTAGGGCAGACCCAGTACTTC.

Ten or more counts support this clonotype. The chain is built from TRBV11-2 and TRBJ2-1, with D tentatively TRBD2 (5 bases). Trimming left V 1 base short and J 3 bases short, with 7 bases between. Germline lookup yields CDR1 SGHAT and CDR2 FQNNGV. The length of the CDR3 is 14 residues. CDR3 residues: CASSLVRGYNEQFF. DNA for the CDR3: TGTGCCAGCAGCTTAGTACGGGGCTACAATGAGCAGTTCTTC. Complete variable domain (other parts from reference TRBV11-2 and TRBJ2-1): EAGVAQSPRYKIIEKRQSVAFWCNPISGHATLYWYQQILGQGPKLLIQFQNNGVVDDSQLPKDRFSAERLKGVDSTLKIQPAKLEDSAVYLCASSLVRGYNEQFFGPGTRLTVL.

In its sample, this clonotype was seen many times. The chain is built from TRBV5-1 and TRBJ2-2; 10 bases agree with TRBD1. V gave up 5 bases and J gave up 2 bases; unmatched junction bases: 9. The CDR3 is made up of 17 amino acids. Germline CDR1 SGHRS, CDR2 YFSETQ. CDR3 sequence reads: CASSTGQGRPNTGELFF. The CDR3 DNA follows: TGCGCCAGCAGTACGGGACAGGGGCGACCCAACACCGGGGAGCTGTTTTTT.